This entry features one TCR beta chain sequence. Antigen specificity is unknown. The data belong to a study of beta chain features in type 1 diabetes. Study summary: Across the samples, some 98,000,000 sorted cells were examined in total.

The germline V gene encodes CDR1 SGHAT and CDR2 FQNNGV. CDR3 length: 15 residues. The V and J ends lost 5 bases and 2 bases respectively, with 12 bases between them. In total, each donor contributed a single heparinised blood draw that averaged around 100 mL. Expressed TCRB transcripts were sequenced after all isolated RNA was converted to cDNA. Generated by immunoSEQ multiplex PCR, the TCRdb table keeps only in-frame clones and is missing some. Found here are about 160,000 clones, approximately 8.8% of them singletons; the top ten hold roughly 0.72%. Study results and caveats: For Type 1 diabetes patients, all four CD4+ subsets carried TCRB CDR3s that were moderately but significantly shorter. Using cDNA template may skew counts toward highly expressing activated cells. Type 1 diabetes patients had VDJ junctions that carried fewer insertions and more deletions.

The sequenced material came from central memory CD4+ T cells from blood. This clonotype was sampled from a young woman with type 1 diabetes. The rearrangement links TRBV11-2 to TRBJ2-2, with D possibly matching TRBD2 (5 bases). The CDR3 nucleotides read TGTGCCAGCAGCCAGATCCGGGGAAACACCGGGGAGCTGTTTTTT. This encodes CASSQIRGNTGELFF.